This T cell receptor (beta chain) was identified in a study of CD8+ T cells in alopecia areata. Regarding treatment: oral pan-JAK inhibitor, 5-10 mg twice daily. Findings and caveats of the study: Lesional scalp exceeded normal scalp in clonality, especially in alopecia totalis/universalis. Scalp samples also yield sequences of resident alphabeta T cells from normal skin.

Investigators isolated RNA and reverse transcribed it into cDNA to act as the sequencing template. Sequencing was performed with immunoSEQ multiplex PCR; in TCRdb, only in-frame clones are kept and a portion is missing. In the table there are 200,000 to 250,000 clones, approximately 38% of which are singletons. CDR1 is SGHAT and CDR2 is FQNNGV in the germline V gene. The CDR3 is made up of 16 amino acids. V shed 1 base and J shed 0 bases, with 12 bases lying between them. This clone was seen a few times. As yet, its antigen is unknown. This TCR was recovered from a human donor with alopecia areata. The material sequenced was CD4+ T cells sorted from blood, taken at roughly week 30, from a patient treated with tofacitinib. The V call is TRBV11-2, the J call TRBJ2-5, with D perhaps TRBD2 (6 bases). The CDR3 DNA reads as TGTGCCAGCAGCTTAGGGAATAGCGGTTACCAAGAGACCCAGTACTTC. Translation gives CASSLGNSGYQETQYF. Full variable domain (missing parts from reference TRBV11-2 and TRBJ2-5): EAGVAQSPRYKIIEKRQSVAFWCNPISGHATLYWYQQILGQGPKLLIQFQNNGVVDDSQLPKDRFSAERLKGVDSTLKIQPAKLEDSAVYLCASSLGNSGYQETQYFGPGTRLLVL.